This TCR beta chain was profiled in a study of cytomegalovirus exposure and HLA in healthy donors. The overall study: Sequencing of roughly 180 million T cells in an earlier analysis found around 100 million unique TCR beta sequences.

Remarks on this clone: Its matching antigen is unknown.

Whole-study results and caveats: Most subjects had HLA-A and HLA-B alleles reportedly predicted accurately by TCR beta sequences.

The V gene lost 8 bases and the J gene lost 5 bases, with 9 bases spanning the gap. Per the germline V gene, CDR1 is MNHEY and CDR2 is SVGAGI. This CDR3 has 11 residues. The PCR employed 60 Vbeta primers together with 13 Jbeta primers. Generated by immunoSEQ multiplex PCR, the TCRdb table keeps only in-frame clones and is missing some. The sample carries roughly 120,000 clones, approximately 80% recorded once. The receptor was derived from a woman under 40 in good health and CMV-seronegative. The chain combines TRBV6-5 with TRBJ1-2, with unresolved D. Sequenced: PBMCs. The CDR3 here is CASADKYGYTF. The CDR3 DNA follows: TGTGCCAGCGCCGACAAATATGGCTACACCTTC.